The sequence of this TCR beta chain was determined in a study of control samples from healthy donors and cancer patients. The germline V and J ends were trimmed by 1 base and 2 bases, with 12 bases remaining between them. Looked up from germline, CDR1 is LGHDT and CDR2 is YNNKEL (reference sequence). The CDR3 sequence is 15 residues long. Libraries were prepared by immunoSEQ multiplex PCR; TCRdb keeps only in-frame clonotypes and omits some of them. The data hold 150,000 to 200,000 clones, with roughly 90% observed a single time. The sample consisted of blood. The rearrangement links TRBV3-1 (or the pseudogene TRBV3-2) to TRBJ2-7; no definite D call. This receptor was taken from a man aged 30 to 39 in good health. The CDR3 protein is CASSQVVNKPYEQYF. In DNA form, the CDR3 reads TGTGCCAGCAGCCAAGTAGTTAATAAACCCTACGAGCAGTACTTC.